The 15 T cell receptor beta chains given below trace back to one sample, sequenced in a study of vaccination and CD4 T cells after COVID-19. These receptors' antigens are unknown. Oncomine TCR Beta short-read sequencing was applied to DNA from cultured CD4+ T cells. In TCRdb, the PCR reads were re-called with MiXCR into one record per CDR3 protein. The sample has about 25,000 distinct CDR3 sequences, approximately 67% seen once; the top ten hold roughly 17%. Treatment of the sample: approximately nine-day PBMC culture with coronavirus spike peptide pools or control peptides (ViraFEST assay). Sample: CD4+ T cells from blood, cultured in vitro, taken after SARS-CoV-2 vaccination. Source of these receptors: a human donor who received a COVID-19 vaccine.

The chain combines TRBV5-1 with TRBJ2-1; D remains unclear. CDR1 SGHRS and CDR2 YFSETQ come from the germline V gene. The V end was cut by 4 bases, the J end by 6 bases, with 5 bases between. The CDR3 consists of 11 residues. The CDR3 region is CASSLLNEQFF. In nucleotides, the CDR3 is TGCGCCAGCAGCCTCCTCAATGAGCAGTTCTTC.

The chain uses TRBV19 and TRBJ2-5, with 13 bases fitting TRBD2. With V trimmed by 4 bases and J by 1 base, 6 bases remained unmatched. This CDR3 spans 17 amino acids. Germline V gene lookup returns CDR1 LNHDA and CDR2 SQIVND (reference sequence). The CDR3 DNA is TGTGCCAGTAGTACGGGACTAGCGGGGAGATCCCAAGAGACCCAGTACTTC. This gives the protein CASSTGLAGRSQETQYF.

This rearrangement joins TRBV20-1 to TRBJ1-2; unclear D gene. The CDR3 runs to 13 residues. Germline CDR1 reads DFQATT; CDR2 reads SNEGSKA (reference sequence). Trimming took off 7 bases at V and 0 bases at J, with 12 bases between the two ends. The CDR3 region is CSVLTKSNYGYTF. For the CDR3, the DNA is TGCAGTGTTCTAACCAAATCTAACTATGGCTACACCTTC.

This rearrangement joins TRBV2 to TRBJ2-5; D remains ambiguous. The CDR3 covers 11 residues. The V end lost 5 bases, the J end lost 5 bases, and 6 bases lay between the germline ends. The germline V gene encodes CDR1 SNHLY and CDR2 FYNNEI. The chain's CDR3 is CASSLWETQYF. In DNA, the CDR3 is TGTGCCAGCAGTTTATGGGAGACCCAGTACTTC.

V and J are TRBV24-1 and TRBJ2-3; 9 bases are a match to TRBD2. Germline trimming cut 3 bases from V and 5 bases from J; bases unmatched to any gene: 14. The germline CDR1 and CDR2 sequences are KGHDR and SFDVKD. The CDR3 length is 18 residues. The chain's CDR3 is CATSDPYLAGEGVDTQYF. The DNA of the CDR3 is TGTGCCACCAGTGATCCCTACTTAGCGGGGGAGGGAGTAGATACGCAGTATTTT.

The rearrangement uses TRBV6-5 and TRBJ2-5; TRBD1 is a possible D gene (5 bases). V was clipped by 4 bases and J by 7 bases, with 16 bases between them. Germline CDR1 and CDR2: MNHEY and SVGAGI. The CDR3 contains 14 residues. CDR3 sequence: CASSSTAIRVTQYF. For the CDR3, the DNA is TGTGCCAGCAGTTCGACAGCAATAAGGGTGACCCAGTACTTC.

This sequence joins TRBV7-8 and TRBJ2-3; 8 bases line up with TRBD2. CDR1 is SGHVS and CDR2 is FQNEAQ in the germline V gene. The V gene end was trimmed by 6 bases and the J gene end by 0 bases; junction bases not matched to a gene: 5. This CDR3 is 15 amino acids long. The DNA of the CDR3 is TGTGCCAGCAGTCAGCGGGGGTATAGCACAGATACGCAGTATTTT. Translating it yields CASSQRGYSTDTQYF.

The chain combines TRBV12-3 or TRBV12-4 with TRBJ1-1, with D tentatively TRBD1 (5 bases). Trimming removed 5 bases from V and 0 bases from J, with 10 bases in between. The CDR3 is 14 residues long. The CDR3 nucleotides are TGTGCCAGCAGTAGGCCAGGGCTGAACACTGAAGCTTTCTTT. Its translation is CASSRPGLNTEAFF.

This chain's CDR3 is CGTGGRFHEQYF. The CDR3 coding sequence is TGCGGGACGGGGGGCCGCTTCCACGAGCAGTACTTC. This chain connects TRBV23-1 to TRBJ2-7; perhaps TRBD2 as D (7 bases). TRBV23-1 is known as an ORF, though its function is uncertain. There are 12 residues in the CDR3.

The J gene is TRBJ2-3, the V gene TRBV12-3 or TRBV12-4; 8 bases map to TRBD1. The V gene end was trimmed by 3 bases and the J gene end by 3 bases; junction bases not matched to a gene: 8. CDR3 size: 16 residues. DNA for the CDR3: TGTGCCAGCAGTTTTCGCAGGGGGCGAGGGACAGATACGCAGTATTTT. Protein sequence: CASSFRRGRGTDTQYF.

The sample holds a few counts of this clonotype. The chain is built from TRBV20-1 and TRBJ1-6; D might be TRBD1 (5 bases). CDR1 and CDR2 (germline): DFQATT, SNEGSKA (reference sequence). V was trimmed by 0 bases and J by 10 bases, leaving 13 bases between them. There are 14 residues in the CDR3. The CDR3: CSARDGRVGSPLHF. The CDR3 bases are TGCAGTGCTAGAGACGGCAGGGTAGGATCACCCCTCCACTTT.

The chain is built from TRBV29-1 and TRBJ1-2, with a tentative D call TRBD1 (5 bases). Trimming took 6 bases from V and 8 from J, leaving 16 bases between them. CDR1 and CDR2 from the germline V gene are SQVTM and ANQGSEA. The CDR3 length is 12 residues. CDR3 residues: CSVSGTSGGYTF. The CDR3 DNA reads as TGCAGCGTCTCCGGGACTTCGGGGGGCTACACCTTC.

This clonotype was observed a handful of times. The CDR3 sequence: CASSGTGTEKLFF. CDR3 in DNA: TGTGCCAGTAGTGGGACAGGGACGGAAAAACTGTTTTTT. The J gene is TRBJ1-4, the V gene TRBV19; TRBD1 matches 9 bases. The V gene's germline CDR1 is LNHDA and CDR2 SQIVND (reference sequence). This CDR3 has 13 residues. Trimming removed 5 bases from V and 8 bases from J; junction bases left unmatched: 3.

This clonotype was detected once. The chain combines TRBV6-5 with TRBJ2-1; 8 bases line up with TRBD2. The CDR3 sequence is 17 residues long. V shed 2 bases, J shed 6 bases, and the junction held 12 bases outside the gene matches. Germline assignment: CDR1 MNHEY and CDR2 SVGAGI. The CDR3 sequence is CASSYTSQREPLNEQFF. The CDR3 coding sequence is TGTGCCAGCAGTTACACCTCCCAGCGGGAGCCTCTCAATGAGCAGTTCTTC.

This chain links TRBV12-5 with TRBJ2-7; 7 bases agree with TRBD2. The CDR3 extends over 16 amino acids. The V gene's germline CDR1 is LGHNT and CDR2 FRNRAP. Trimming removed 5 bases from V and 3 bases from J; junction bases left unmatched: 13. CDR3 in DNA: TGTGCTAGTGGTCCCCCGGGGAGGGCACTATTCTACGAGCAGTACTTC. It is translated as CASGPPGRALFYEQYF. Full variable domain (remainder filled in from reference TRBV12-5 and TRBJ2-7): DARVTQTPRHKVTEMGQEVTMRCQPILGHNTVFWYRQTMMQGLELLAYFRNRAPLDDSGMPKDRFSAEMPDATLATLKIQPSEPRDSAVYFCASGPPGRALFYEQYFGPGTRLTVT.